This TCR beta chain stems from a study of Graves' ophthalmopathy and Graves' hyperthyroidism. Germline V gives CDR1 MNHEY, CDR2 SVGAGI. The CDR3 extends over 16 amino acids. The V gene end was trimmed by 0 bases and the J gene end by 6 bases; junction bases not matched to a gene: 11. The authors amplified TCR beta CDR3 regions, and they did so from RNA transcripts for repertoire sequencing. HTBI primers served in a first-round RT-PCR, which a second-round multiplex PCR followed. MiXCR was run by TCRdb on the multiplex PCR reads, yielding one entry per CDR3 protein. The data show approximately 700,000 distinct CDR3 sequences, roughly two fifths seen once.

J is TRBJ2-7 and V is TRBV6-5; 7 bases agree with TRBD1. This TCR came from an adult man with Graves' ophthalmopathy. The sequenced material came from peripheral blood. CDR3: CASSYSGTAVVGEQYF. The CDR3 DNA reads as TGTGCCAGCAGTTACTCGGGGACAGCGGTAGTGGGCGAGCAGTACTTC.